This entry is about one T cell receptor beta chain. What it recognizes is unknown. The data were taken from a study of shared clonotypes between healthy human individuals. General study findings and limits: Compared with clonotypes that all four donors shared, non-shared clonotypes had lower generation probabilities.

The junction had 8 bases not matched to a gene; V was cut back by 2 bases and J by 1 base. This CDR3 is 18 amino acids long. Germline V gene lookup returns CDR1 MNHEY and CDR2 SMNVEV (reference sequence). In the naive CD8 group, cells lacked CD45RO and were positively selected for CCR7, so terminally differentiated effector memory CD45RA+ cells were left out. The donors were all Caucasian adults (living in Nashville, Tennessee). The test was conducted at deep level. Each sorted subset replicate got 200 ng genomic DNA, tens of thousands of genomes. Profiling relied on immunoSEQ multiplex PCR, and the TCRdb table lists in-frame clones only, not all of them. The sample lists around 2,000,000 clones, about 95% occurring once.

V usage is TRBV27 and J usage is TRBJ2-3; 11 nucleotides align to TRBD2. This receptor was obtained from a man younger than 35 in good health. Sequencing was done on a sample of naive CD8+ T cells sorted from blood. The CDR3: CASSLVSGRAIGTDTQYF. In DNA, the CDR3 is TGTGCCAGCAGTTTAGTTAGCGGGAGGGCCATCGGCACAGATACGCAGTATTTT.